This TCR beta chain appears in the sequencing data of a study of CD8+CD57+ T cells in acquired aplastic anemia. This clonotype came up many times. Patients selected for sequencing had displayed CD8+CD57+ cell expansion by flow cytometry. Germline V gene lookup returns CDR1 LNHDA and CDR2 SQIVND (reference sequence). CDR3 size: 14 residues. With 3 bases removed from V and 7 bases from J, the gap between germline ends came to 12 bases. The TCR beta profiling, which covered VDJ combination and CDR3 sequence, was carried out using genomic DNA as the template. TCRdb analysed the reads with MiXCR anew, one entry per CDR3 protein. The sample consists of 150,000 to 200,000 distinct CDR3 sequences, about 48% of them appearing once.

This clonotype was obtained from a human donor with aplastic anemia. Sequencing was performed on sorted CD4+, CD8+, or CD8+CD57+ T cells (not recorded which) from PBMCs. The chain uses TRBV19 and TRBJ1-4, with D possibly TRBD1 on 5 matching bases. The CDR3 region is CASSIGDLGEKLFF. As DNA, the CDR3 is TGTGCCAGTAGTATCGGGGACTTGGGTGAAAAACTGTTTTTT.